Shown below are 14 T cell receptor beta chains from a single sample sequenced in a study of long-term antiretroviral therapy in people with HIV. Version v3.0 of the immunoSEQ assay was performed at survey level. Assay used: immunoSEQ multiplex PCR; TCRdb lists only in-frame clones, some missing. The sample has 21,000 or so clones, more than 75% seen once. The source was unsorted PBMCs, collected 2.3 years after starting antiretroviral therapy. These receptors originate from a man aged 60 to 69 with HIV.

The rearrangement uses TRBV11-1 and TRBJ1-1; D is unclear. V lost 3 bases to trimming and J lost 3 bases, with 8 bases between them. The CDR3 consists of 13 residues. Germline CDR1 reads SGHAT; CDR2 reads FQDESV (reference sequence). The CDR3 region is CASSFVGDTEAFF. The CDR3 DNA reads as TGTGCCAGCAGCTTTGTTGGAGACACTGAAGCTTTCTTT.

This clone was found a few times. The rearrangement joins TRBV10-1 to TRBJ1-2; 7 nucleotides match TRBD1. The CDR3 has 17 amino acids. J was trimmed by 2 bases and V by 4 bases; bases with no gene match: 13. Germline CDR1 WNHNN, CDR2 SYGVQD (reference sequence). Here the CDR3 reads CASSGGPGATGNYGYTF. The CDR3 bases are TGCGCCAGCAGTGGAGGCCCGGGAGCGACAGGGAACTATGGCTACACCTTC.

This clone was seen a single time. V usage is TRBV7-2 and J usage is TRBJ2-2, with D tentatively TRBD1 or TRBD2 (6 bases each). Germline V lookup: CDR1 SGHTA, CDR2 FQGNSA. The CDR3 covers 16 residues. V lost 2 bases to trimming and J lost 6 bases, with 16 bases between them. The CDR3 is CASSLQPPGGAGELFF. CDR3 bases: TGTGCCAGCAGCTTACAACCCCCCGGGGGCGCCGGGGAGCTGTTTTTT.

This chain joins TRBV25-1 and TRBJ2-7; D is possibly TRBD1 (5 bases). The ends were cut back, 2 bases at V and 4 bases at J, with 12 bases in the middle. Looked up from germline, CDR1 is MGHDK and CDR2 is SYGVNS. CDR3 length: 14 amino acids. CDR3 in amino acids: CASSEDPGLYEQYF. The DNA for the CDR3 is TGTGCCAGCAGTGAAGATCCAGGGTTGTACGAGCAGTACTTC.

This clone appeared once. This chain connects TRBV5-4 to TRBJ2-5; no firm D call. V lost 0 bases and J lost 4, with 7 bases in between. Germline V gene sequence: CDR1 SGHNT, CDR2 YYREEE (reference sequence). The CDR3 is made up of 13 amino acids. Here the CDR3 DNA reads TGTGCCAGCAGCTTGGTTGCAGGAGAGACCCAGTACTTC. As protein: CASSLVAGETQYF.

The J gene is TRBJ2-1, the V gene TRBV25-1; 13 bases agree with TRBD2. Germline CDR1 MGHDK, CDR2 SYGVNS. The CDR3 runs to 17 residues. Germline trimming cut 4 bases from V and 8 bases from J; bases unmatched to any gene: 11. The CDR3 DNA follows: TGTGCCAGCAGTGTATCCGAGAGGACTAGCGGGAGCTATGAGCAGTTCTTC. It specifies CASSVSERTSGSYEQFF.

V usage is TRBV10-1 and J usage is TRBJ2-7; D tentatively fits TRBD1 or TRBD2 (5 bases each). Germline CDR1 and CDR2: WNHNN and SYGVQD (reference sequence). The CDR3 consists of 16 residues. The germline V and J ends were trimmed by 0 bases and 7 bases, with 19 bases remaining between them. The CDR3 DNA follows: TGCGCCAGCAGTGAGTCGAGCGGCCCAACTGCAGGGGAGCAGTACTTC. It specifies CASSESSGPTAGEQYF.

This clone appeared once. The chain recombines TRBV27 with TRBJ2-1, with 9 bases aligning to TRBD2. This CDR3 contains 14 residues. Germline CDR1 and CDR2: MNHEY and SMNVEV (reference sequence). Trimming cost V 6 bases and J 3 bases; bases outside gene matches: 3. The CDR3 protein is CASRRTSDYNEQFF. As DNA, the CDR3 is TGTGCCAGCAGGAGGACTAGCGACTACAATGAGCAGTTCTTC.

CDR3: CASSFGTGAPYEEQFF. The CDR3 nucleotides read TGTGCCAGCAGCTTTGGGACGGGAGCCCCGTACGAGGAGCAGTTCTTC. V is TRBV5-4 and J is TRBJ2-1; TRBD2 might be the D (6 bases). The CDR3 has 16 residues. In germline, CDR1 is SGHNT, CDR2 YYREEE (reference sequence). The V gene lost 2 bases and the J gene lost 10 bases, with 22 bases spanning the gap.

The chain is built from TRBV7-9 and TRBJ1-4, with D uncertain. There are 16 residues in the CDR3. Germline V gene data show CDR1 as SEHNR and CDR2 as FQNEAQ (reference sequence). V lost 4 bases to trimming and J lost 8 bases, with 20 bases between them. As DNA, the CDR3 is TGTGCCAGCAGCTCGAGTATGGTATTGGCGAGCGAAAAACTGTTTTTT. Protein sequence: CASSSSMVLASEKLFF.

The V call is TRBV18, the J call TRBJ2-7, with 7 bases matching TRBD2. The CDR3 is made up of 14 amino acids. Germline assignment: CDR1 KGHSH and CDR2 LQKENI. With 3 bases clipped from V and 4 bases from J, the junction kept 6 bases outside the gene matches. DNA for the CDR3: TGTGCCAGCTCACCTGGCGGGGGTTTGTACGAGCAGTACTTC. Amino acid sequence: CASSPGGGLYEQYF.

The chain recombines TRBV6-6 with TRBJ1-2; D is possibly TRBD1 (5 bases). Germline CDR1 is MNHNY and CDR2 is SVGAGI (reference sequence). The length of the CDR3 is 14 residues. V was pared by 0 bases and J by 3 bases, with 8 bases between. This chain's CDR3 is CASSYSGGDYGYTF. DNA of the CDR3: TGTGCCAGCAGTTACTCGGGGGGGGACTATGGCTACACCTTC.

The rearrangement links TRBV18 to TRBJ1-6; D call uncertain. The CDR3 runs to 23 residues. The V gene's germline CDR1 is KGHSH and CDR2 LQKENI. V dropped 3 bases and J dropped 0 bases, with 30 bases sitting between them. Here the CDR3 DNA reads TGTGCCAGCTCACCCCGCGTTGCTCCACAGCCACCACTGTCGAGCTCCTATAATTCACCCCTCCACTTT. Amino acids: CASSPRVAPQPPLSSSYNSPLHF.

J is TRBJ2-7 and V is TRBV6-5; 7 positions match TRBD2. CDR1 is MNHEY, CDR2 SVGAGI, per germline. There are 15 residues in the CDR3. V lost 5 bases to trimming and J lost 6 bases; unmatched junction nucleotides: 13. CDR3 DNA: TGTGCCAGCAGTCCTCCTAGCGGCTCCCCGGGCGAGCAGTACTTC. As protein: CASSPPSGSPGEQYF.